Each of the 5 T cell receptor beta chains below was sequenced from the same sample in a study of T cell responses to AZD1222 COVID-19 vaccine. Clones were read by immunoSEQ multiplex PCR, and TCRdb kept only the in-frame ones, dropping some. The data hold 70,000 or so clones, with over 80% observed a single time. The sample was peripheral blood, taken 28 days after the second AZD1222 dose. The receptors shown here come from an adult who received the AZD1222 COVID-19 vaccine.

The chain combines TRBV7-8 with TRBJ2-2; D is unclear. The V end was cut by 5 bases, the J end by 4 bases, with 14 bases between. The CDR3 is made up of 15 amino acids. CDR1 and CDR2 from the germline V gene are SGHVS and FQNEAQ. The CDR3 nucleotides are TGTGCCAGCAGCGCAACTAAAGGAAGCACCGGGGAGCTGTTTTTT. It specifies CASSATKGSTGELFF.

The chain combines TRBV11-3 with TRBJ2-3; no firm D call. The germline V gene has CDR1 SGHNT and CDR2 YENEEA. Trimming removed 0 bases from V and 6 bases from J, with 10 bases in between. The CDR3 is made up of 14 amino acids. DNA for the CDR3: TGTGCCAGCAGCTTAGATCAAATTTTGGATACGCAGTATTTT. Amino acids: CASSLDQILDTQYF.

The V gene is TRBV5-4, the J gene TRBJ1-1; D unclear. Between the trimmed V and J ends, which lost 0 bases and 1 base, there was a span of 7 bases. Germline values: CDR1 SGHNT, CDR2 YYREEE (reference sequence). This CDR3 is 14 amino acids long. Written as DNA, the CDR3 is TGTGCCAGCAGCTTGGGTTCAGGGAACACTGAAGCTTTCTTT. It is translated as CASSLGSGNTEAFF.

The V gene is TRBV6-6, the J gene TRBJ1-1; D is unresolved. Germline V gives CDR1 MNHNY, CDR2 SVGAGI (reference sequence). Trimming stripped 2 bases from V and 1 base from J, with 8 bases between. The CDR3 is 14 residues long. The DNA of the CDR3 is TGTGCCAGCAGTTACCCAACGCAGAACACTGAAGCTTTCTTT. It codes for CASSYPTQNTEAFF.

This sequence joins TRBV5-1 and TRBJ2-7; a possible D gene is TRBD1 (5 bases). The CDR3 loop spans 13 amino acids. CDR1 is SGHRS, CDR2 YFSETQ, per germline. V lost 4 bases and J lost 7, with 15 bases in between. The CDR3: CASSLPFREEQYF. The CDR3 nucleotides read TGCGCCAGCAGCCTACCATTCAGGGAAGAGCAGTACTTC.